The T cell receptor (beta chain) under discussion was sequenced for a study of T cell responses to AZD1222 COVID-19 vaccine (dated by TCRdb to the early 2020s). As for the study more broadly: AZD1222 recipients given second doses at about 4 weeks or at about 12 weeks were pooled, since spike-specific TCR depth and breadth were not found to differ between the two schedules. TCR sequencing was performed for 230 to 250 trial participants, of whom about 200 were given two doses of AZD1222 and roughly 25 were given two doses of MenACWY control vaccine. Trial participants were enrolled by age into subgroups of 18-55, 56-69 and 70-plus years, and roughly 160, 29 and 62 TCR-sequenced participants, respectively, were included in these subgroups. General study outcomes and caveats: Only a handful of AZD1222 recipients were SARS-CoV-2 seropositive at baseline, limiting conclusions about previously exposed vaccinees. CD4 TCRs associated with the vaccine covered the entire spike protein, and the dominant responses were in regions 160-218 and 743-854. Reportedly, almost half of the unique spike-specific TCRs recognized epitopes lying outside the regions that are mutated in the B.1.351 and B.1.1.7 variants. In the small 56-69-year group, the increase in depth fell short of significance, most likely because of low power. Most participants were white British and females outnumbered males, and the authors suggested that clonal diversity may have been underestimated. Spike-specific TCR breadth and depth rose significantly after two AZD1222 doses compared with day 0 and with MenACWY recipients. Because no samples from the day 14 peak response were available, repertoires could be characterized only after the peak T cell response.

Inclusive of the bounding cysteine and phenylalanine, the CDR3 is 18 residues long. The retained sequence is limited to the CDR3, 54 bases, with the frame set at the first base. The germline ends are 18 bases apart after V is trimmed by 0 bases and J by 0 bases. Reading the germline V gene gives CDR1 SGHRS and CDR2 YFSETQ. For this clone: This receptor's antigen is unknown. No quality values exist for individual bases; no much larger clone is one base distant.

The CDR3 regions of human TCRbeta chains were analyzed by immunosequencing. As for how the authors treated the data: Repertoire TCRs were checked for matches against a reference library of SARS-CoV-2-specific TCRs that had been generated using the MIRA antigen-specificity platform. Breadth was defined as the fraction of unique TCRs that were SARS-CoV-2-associated. Depth was defined as the fraction of total T cells that were SARS-CoV-2-associated. Using the MIRA data, each spike-specific TCR was assigned both to the spike region to which the TCR was reactive and to a CD4 or CD8 class. Log10-transformed breadth and depth values were compared by one-way ANOVA with Sidak's multiple comparisons tests. The table was pulled from immuneACCESS by TCRdb, which kept in-frame rearrangements only. Such tables lose some clones; where checked, under half of the loss comes from unresolved V genes, and the rest has no known cause. Clonal size and the V and J genes are those of that table, whereas D and trimming came from the DNA. For this sample there are roughly 140,000 clones; about 92% appear just once. Approximately 2.1% of the sample goes to the ten largest clones.

In light of the paper, this sample's time point label describes: baseline before first vaccination. The vaccinee samples were drawn from two UK trials, COV001 and COV002, one of which was a single-blind randomized controlled phase 2/3 trial testing AZD1222 (ChAdOx1 nCoV-19) in healthy adults. Trial participant PBMC samples were collected at day 0 and day 28 after the second dose for TCRbeta chain sequencing. This material consisted of peripheral blood, taken on day 0 of AZD1222 vaccination. The chain joins TRBV5-1 to TRBJ1-2, with no confident D gene call. This TCR derives from an adult in good health. Read as DNA, the sequence is TGCGCCAGCAGCTTGGCCCCCGTGACCCGGCCAACTAACTATGGCTACACCTTC. Its protein product is CASSLAPVTRPTNYGYTF.